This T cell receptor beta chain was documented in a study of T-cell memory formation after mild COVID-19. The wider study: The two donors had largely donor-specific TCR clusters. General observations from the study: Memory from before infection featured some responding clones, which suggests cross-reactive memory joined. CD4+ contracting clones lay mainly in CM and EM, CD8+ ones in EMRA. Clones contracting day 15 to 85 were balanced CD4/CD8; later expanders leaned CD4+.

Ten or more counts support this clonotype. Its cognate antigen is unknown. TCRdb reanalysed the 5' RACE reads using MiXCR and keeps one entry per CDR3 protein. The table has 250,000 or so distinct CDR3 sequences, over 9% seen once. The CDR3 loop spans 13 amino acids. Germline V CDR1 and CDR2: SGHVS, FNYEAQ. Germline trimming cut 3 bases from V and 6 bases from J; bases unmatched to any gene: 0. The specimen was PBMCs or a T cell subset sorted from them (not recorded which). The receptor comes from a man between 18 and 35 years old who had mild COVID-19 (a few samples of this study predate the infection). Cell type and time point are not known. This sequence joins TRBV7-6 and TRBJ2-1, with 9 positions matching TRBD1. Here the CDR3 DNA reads TGTGCCAGCAGCTTGACAGGGGGCAATGAGCAGTTCTTC. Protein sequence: CASSLTGGNEQFF. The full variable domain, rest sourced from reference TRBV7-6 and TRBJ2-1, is GAGVSQSPRYKVTKRGQDVALRCDPISGHVSLYWYRQALGQGPEFLTYFNYEAQQDKSGLPNDRFSAERPEGSISTLTIQRTEQRDSAMYRCASSLTGGNEQFFGPGTRLTVL.